A selection of T cell receptor beta chains follows, all from one sample in a study of blood T cell repertoires in COVID-19. Libraries were prepared by immunoSEQ multiplex PCR; TCRdb keeps only in-frame clonotypes and omits some of them. The sample includes 45,000 to 50,000 clones, about 88% of them seen just once. The sample taken for sequencing was peripheral blood. The receptors were gathered from a man aged 50 to 60 with active COVID-19. Each CDR3 is given with its conserved first and last residue. A D gene is named only where the DNA matches it firmly. Size tells how often a clone was seen (once, few, many) or the class of an expanded clone, and some rows leave it out.

J gene	D gene	V gene	clone size	CDR3 DNA	CDR3 protein
TRBJ2-7	.	TRBV11-1	.	TGTGCCAGCAGATTTACAGGGAGCTCCTACGAGCAGTACTTC	CASRFTGSSYEQYF
TRBJ1-4	.	TRBV30	.	TGTGCCTGGAGTGTAAACAGGGATGAAAAACTGTTTTTT	CAWSVNRDEKLFF
TRBJ2-1	.	TRBV11-3	.	TGTGCCAGCAGCTTAGGGGGCTTTTACAATGAGCAGTTCTTC	CASSLGGFYNEQFF
TRBJ1-6	.	TRBV10-3	few	TGTGCCATCAGTGGTGGAGCGACGAATTCACCCCTCCACTTT	CAISGGATNSPLHF
TRBJ2-1	TRBD2	TRBV4-2	.	TGTGCCAGCAGCCAAATCGGAGCGGGAGTGGTAGACAATGAGCAGTTCTTC	CASSQIGAGVVDNEQFF
TRBJ2-3	TRBD2	TRBV27	.	TGTGCCACCAAACTAGCGCCGAGCACAGATACGCAGTATTTT	CATKLAPSTDTQYF
TRBJ2-7	TRBD2	TRBV4-1	.	TGCGCCAGCAGGGGGACTAGCGGGAGGTATGAGCAGTACTTC	CASRGTSGRYEQYF
TRBJ2-2	TRBD1	TRBV7-9	.	TGTGCCAGCAGCCCCAGGGGGCTCTCCGGGGAGCTGTTTTTT	CASSPRGLSGELFF
TRBJ2-1	.	TRBV19	once	TGTGCTTCTAGGTCGGGTAACTCCTACAATGAGCAGTTCTTC	CASRSGNSYNEQFF
TRBJ2-1	TRBD1	TRBV30	.	TGTGCCTGGAGTAGGGGGGGGACAGGGTCCTACAATGAGCAGTTCTTC	CAWSRGGTGSYNEQFF
TRBJ1-2	.	TRBV11-2	.	TGTGCCAGCAGCTTGGGACGTGGGGGCAGAATTGTTAACTATGGCTACACCTTC	CASSLGRGGRIVNYGYTF
TRBJ2-5	TRBD2	TRBV4-2	.	TGTGCCAGCAGCCAAGCTGGGGGGCTAGCGGGAGGGCTAGGGACCCAGTACTTC	CASSQAGGLAGGLGTQYF
TRBJ1-2	TRBD1	TRBV6-6	.	TGTGCCAGCAGTTACGGGACAGGAGCCTATGGCTACACCTTC	CASSYGTGAYGYTF
TRBJ2-1	TRBD2	TRBV9	few	TGTGCCAGCAGCTCCGGGACTAACAATGAGCAGTTCTTC	CASSSGTNNEQFF
TRBJ2-5	TRBD1	TRBV7-6	.	TGTGCCAGCAGCTTCATCGGGACAGATAAAGAGACCCAGTACTTC	CASSFIGTDKETQYF
TRBJ2-7	TRBD2	TRBV7-2	once	TGTGCCAGCAGCTTAGGGCCCGGGACTAGCTCCTACGAGCAGTACTTC	CASSLGPGTSSYEQYF
TRBJ2-7	TRBD1	TRBV28	.	TGTGCCAGCAGTACCGGACAGGTAAAGGAGCAGTACTTC	CASSTGQVKEQYF
TRBJ2-7	TRBD1	TRBV20-1	once	TGCAGTGCTAGTCGTGGGACAGGGGCCTACGAGCAGTACTTC	CSASRGTGAYEQYF
TRBJ2-1	TRBD2	TRBV9	.	TGTGCCAGCAGAGAAACTAGCGGGATAAATGAGCAGTTCTTC	CASRETSGINEQFF
TRBJ1-4	TRBD1	TRBV19	few	TGTGCCAGTAGTCGCAGGACAGGACGGAATGGTGAAAAACTGTTTTTT	CASSRRTGRNGEKLFF